This TCR beta chain stems from a study of identical twins (TCRdb year 2016). Looking at the study overall: To test whether fetal clonotypes persist, the study used deep sequencing on TCR alpha and beta repertoires from monozygotic twins, unrelated adults of various ages, and cord blood. Replicate twin experiments were performed at different times using different library preparation protocols to rule out contamination.

CDR1 MNHEY and CDR2 SMNVEV were looked up in the germline V gene (reference sequence). V loses 5 bases of germline sequence and J loses 5 bases, and the interval between the two ends is 7 bases. From its cysteine to its phenylalanine, the CDR3 spans 12 amino acids. The read is trimmed to its CDR3 DNA, 36 bases read in frame from base 1. Libraries were prepared through 5' RACE. The sample was run on an Illumina HiSeq 2000. Template switching introduced a universal primer binding site; the final cDNA contained a unique molecular identifier, enabling accurate counting of TCR cDNA molecules. Specific primers in the conserved constant-segment region were used to synthesize first-strand cDNA for TCR alpha and beta chains. Each cDNA library was double barcoded, with a SMART-Mk sample barcode plus Illumina barcodes, to control for contamination. TruSeq adapter sequences along with Illumina sample barcodes were introduced in two successive PCR steps. TCR alpha and beta cDNA libraries were sequenced on the Illumina HiSeq platform with custom primers. On the study's bioinformatics: Raw reads were processed with MiGEC to extract unique molecular identifiers, and MiXCR was used to determine CDR3 positions. For each individual, recombination models were inferred using an EM algorithm with the repgenHMM and IGoR tools. Shared clonotype analysis was performed with the tcR package in R, normalizing sharing by the product of cloneset sizes. Out-of-frame nonproductive sequences were analyzed to study raw recombination free of thymic and clonal selection effects. The public reads were reprocessed in TCRdb via fastp at Q25 and MiXCR, keeping in-frame beta chains. Each CDR3 protein appears once, grouped with its most common genes and DNA. TCRdb's processing, not the authors' own work, is the source of the V and J calls. This sample is represented by 250,000 to 300,000 distinct CDR3 sequences; about 9% of them were singletons. The ten largest clones take up 3% of the sample.

All donors were healthy Caucasians. The twin cohort consisted of three pairs of female monozygotic twins, all aged roughly 18 to 30 years. CD4+ and CD8+ T cell populations were isolated with positive isolation kits from Invitrogen. The full study reports these points: Abundant cord blood beta clonotypes had fewer insertions, young adult naive repertoires showed a similar but weaker trend, and memory repertoires showed no such trend. Out-of-frame TCR alpha sharing in monozygotic twins was systematically underestimated by recombination models, whereas sharing between unrelated individuals was in agreement with the recombination models. Out-of-frame TCR alpha sequences shared between twins showed an excess of low generation-probability sequences compared with coincidental sharing between unrelated individuals. Because the same donors could not be followed over many years, the conclusions depended on cross-sectional statistical analysis. In beta out-of-frame sequences, excess twin sharing was weaker, because having fewer shared sequences lowered the signal-to-noise ratio. Zero-insertion analyses could be partly confounded by invariant T cells such as MAIT and iNKT, though diverse VJ usage argued against such confounding for most clonotypes.

This clonotype has a handful of counts. Its antigen is still unknown. No base qualities exist here, and no much larger clone lies one base off it. These data were also filed under a second study, of yellow fever vaccine responses in identical twins. As noted in the second study: The authors reported that the T cell response to vaccination in identical twins appeared partly convergent and partly personalized. Focusing on identical twins, the study followed the T cell clones that responded to the vaccine, and did so with precision.

The chain links TRBV27 with TRBJ2-1; the D gene is perhaps TRBD2, on 5 matching bases. Sample: CD8+ T cells sorted from blood. The source of this sequence is a woman between 18 and 30 years old in good health. The CDR3: CASSDYDNEQFF. The nucleotide sequence is given as TGTGCCAGCAGTGACTACGACAATGAGCAGTTCTTC.